The 3 T cell receptor beta chains below come from one sample, sequenced in a study of human T cells and chemical hapten exposure. Time point denoted: patch test 1, 2 weeks after DPC sensitization. The treatment here: therapeutic diphenylcyclopropenone sensitization with weekly scalp DPC. TCRdb re-analysed the RACE reads in MiXCR, keeping a single row per CDR3 protein. The sample lists around 300,000 distinct CDR3 sequences, roughly 6.9% occurring once. This specimen consisted of whole blood, obtained in connection with sensitization to the hapten diphenylcyclopropenone (DPC). The origin of the receptors is a woman younger than 30 with alopecia areata. Some clones in this sample may be carry-over from other donors' samples.

This clonotype has only a few counts. The chain employs TRBV20-1 and TRBJ2-3; 16 bases line up with TRBD2. The CDR3 is 16 amino acids. Germline V gives CDR1 DFQATT, CDR2 SNEGSKA (reference sequence). V lost 6 bases, J lost 4 bases, and 7 bases stayed unmatched. CDR3 DNA: TGCAGTGCAAACCCGGGACTAGCGGGGGGGGCAGATACGCAGTATTTT. Amino acid sequence: CSANPGLAGGADTQYF.

This clonotype was seen ten or more times. The chain joins TRBV24-1 to TRBJ2-7, with no clear D. The germline CDR1 and CDR2 sequences are KGHDR and SFDVKD. This CDR3 contains 18 residues. Trimming left V 4 bases short and J 2 bases short, with 23 bases between. CDR3 in DNA: TGTGCCACCAGTGACCGAGCCCGAATGAGGACGGATGCCTACGAGCAGTACTTC. Its translation is CATSDRARMRTDAYEQYF.

This chain joins TRBV7-3 and TRBJ2-3; 13 bases map to TRBD2. CDR1 and CDR2 from the germline V gene are SGHTA and FQGTGA. This CDR3 is built from 16 residues. V shed 5 bases, J shed 8 bases, and the junction held 10 bases outside the gene matches. CDR3 in DNA: TGTGCCAGCAGCCCGTGGACTAGCGGGGGTCTGGGTACGCAGTATTTT. Translating it yields CASSPWTSGGLGTQYF.